Sequencing of this T cell receptor beta chain was carried out in a study of beta chain features in type 1 diabetes. This clone was detected many times. Its target is unknown. Central memory, naive, regulatory and stem cell-like memory CD4+ cells were sorted by CD45RO/CCR7/CD25/CD127/CD95/CD27. Germline loops: CDR1 MDHEN, CDR2 SYDVKM. The J segment lost 7 bases and the V segment lost 6 bases, leaving 8 bases of the junction unmatched. The CDR3 contains 16 residues. Since all of the isolated RNA was reverse transcribed, expressed TCRB transcripts were what got sequenced. An average approximately 4 million reads came from naive, central memory and regulatory T cell samples. Measured with immunoSEQ multiplex PCR; TCRdb has only the in-frame clones, and not every one. The repertoire holds some 350,000 clones, with roughly a tenth as singletons. Study-wide points: A pattern of fewer insertions and more deletions at VDJ junctions was seen in type 1 diabetes patients. Significant though moderate, a shortening of TCRB CDR3s appeared in all four CD4+ subsets of Type 1 diabetes patients.

The sequence was obtained from a man aged 30 to 45 with type 1 diabetes. Sequencing was carried out using central memory CD4+ T cells from blood. V and J are TRBV28 and TRBJ2-1, with 14 bases fitting TRBD2. The CDR3 bases are TGTGCCAGCAGCTTAACCGGGACTAGCGGGAGTAATGAGCAGTTCTTC. Translating gives CASSLTGTSGSNEQFF.